The rows below give T cell receptor beta chains drawn from one sample of a study of blood T cell repertoires in COVID-19. The repertoire was sequenced with immunoSEQ multiplex PCR; TCRdb's copy has only in-frame clones and lacks some. The repertoire has 70,000 or so clones, around 89% of them found once; the top ten carry 0.58%. The sample consisted of peripheral blood. The receptors originated from a man between 60 and 75 years old with acute or convalescent COVID-19. CDR3s include the opening cysteine and the closing phenylalanine or tryptophan.

TRBV2,CASRPGLAGGRGTGELFF
TRBV5-1,CASSLGTRDNTQYF
TRBV19,CASTPHRPGNEQFF
TRBV7-3,CASSRAGGSTDTQYF
TRBV2,CASTPTGISYNEQFF
TRBV28,CASRVGRENTEAFF
TRBV10-3,CAISERPGLVSEQFF
TRBV27,CASSLVRGRTEAFF
TRBV5-1,CASSLDTSSYEQYF
TRBV6-5,CASSSGQGVAEAFF
TRBV20-1,CSASQGRGFAQPQHF
TRBV9,CASSVPATGGVNTGELFF
TRBV27,CASSPSWTGGGSEAFF
TRBV7-9,CASTDRVHEQYF
TRBV4-2,CASSQEGLAESGELFF
TRBV5-4,CASSLDSRSYNSPLHF
TRBV11-2,CASRIGRGGKRNEQYF
TRBV24-1,CATFARDTDTEAFF
TRBV5-6,CASSLVGAGGYTF
TRBV5-4,CASSLGPGVLMNTEAFF
TRBV6-5,CASSTGTETQYF
TRBV14,CASSQGRKLTNNSPLHF
TRBV3-1/TRBV3-2,CASSLLGGEQFF
TRBV10-3,CAISESTRGEEAFF
TRBV7-2,CASSLDGGPYNEQFF
TRBV20-1,CSPGESDEQFF
TRBV18,CASSPEGTGSHEQYF
TRBV7-9,CATKEVGRGYEQYF
TRBV4-1,CASSQDGGGAVTDTQYF
TRBV5-4,CASSLGGPYEQYF
TRBV5-1,CASSPTEGNTIYF
TRBV19,CASNRADFNQPQHF
TRBV9,CASSVGEATTDTQYF
TRBV5-1,CASSLESGLEKLFF
TRBV29-1,CSVSTSGGDEQFF
TRBV10-1,CARLAQGWRFNGSPLHF
TRBV6-5,CASMKEATYEQYF
TRBV18,CASSPDNTYEQYF
TRBV5-4,CATKLVIGTGGGYTF
TRBV19,CASSAHGLQGNLKNIQYF
TRBV7-8,CASSSTGYEQYF
TRBV7-3,CASRLLGDSEDTQYF